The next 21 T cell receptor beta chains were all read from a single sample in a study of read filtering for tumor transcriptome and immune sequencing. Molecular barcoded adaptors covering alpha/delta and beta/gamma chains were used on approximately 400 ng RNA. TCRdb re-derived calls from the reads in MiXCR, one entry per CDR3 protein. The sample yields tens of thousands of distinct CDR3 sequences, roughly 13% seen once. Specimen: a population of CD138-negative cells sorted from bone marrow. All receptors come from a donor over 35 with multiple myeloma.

As DNA, the CDR3 is TGTGCCAGCAGCTTGGGACAGACCACCGGGGAGCTGTTTTTT. The encoded protein is CASSLGQTTGELFF. This chain joins TRBV5-4 and TRBJ2-2; tentatively, D is TRBD1 (5 bases). The CDR3 has 14 amino acids. CDR1 and CDR2 (germline): SGHNT, YYREEE (reference sequence). V lost 0 bases to trimming and J lost 4 bases, with 7 bases between them.

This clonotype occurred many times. CDR3 sequence reads: CASSLDHTDTQYF. The CDR3 DNA reads TGCGCCAGCAGCTTGGACCACACAGATACGCAGTATTTT. The chain joins TRBV5-1 to TRBJ2-3; no firm D call. The CDR3 totals 13 residues. Germline CDR1 reads SGHRS; CDR2 reads YFSETQ. V lost 0 bases and J lost 2, with 4 bases in between.

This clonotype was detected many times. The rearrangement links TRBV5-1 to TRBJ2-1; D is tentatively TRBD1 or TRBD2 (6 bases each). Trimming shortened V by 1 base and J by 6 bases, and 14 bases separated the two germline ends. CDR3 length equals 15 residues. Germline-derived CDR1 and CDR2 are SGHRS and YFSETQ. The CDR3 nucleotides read TGCGCCAGCAGCTTGCGTCCCGGAGGGGGCAATGAGCAGTTCTTC. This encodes CASSLRPGGGNEQFF.

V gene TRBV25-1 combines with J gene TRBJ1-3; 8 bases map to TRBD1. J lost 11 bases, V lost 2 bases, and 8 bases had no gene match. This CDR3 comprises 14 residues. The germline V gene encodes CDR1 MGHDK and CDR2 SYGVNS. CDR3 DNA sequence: TGTGCCAGCAGTGAAACGGGCAGGGGGCGCCCCATATATTTT. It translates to CASSETGRGRPIYF.

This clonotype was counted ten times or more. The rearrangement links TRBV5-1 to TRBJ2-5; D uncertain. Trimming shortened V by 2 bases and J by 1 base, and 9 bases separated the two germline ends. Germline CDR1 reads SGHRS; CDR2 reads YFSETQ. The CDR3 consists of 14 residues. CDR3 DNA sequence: TGCGCCAGCAGCTTTGGAGATACCCAAGAGACCCAGTACTTC. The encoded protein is CASSFGDTQETQYF.

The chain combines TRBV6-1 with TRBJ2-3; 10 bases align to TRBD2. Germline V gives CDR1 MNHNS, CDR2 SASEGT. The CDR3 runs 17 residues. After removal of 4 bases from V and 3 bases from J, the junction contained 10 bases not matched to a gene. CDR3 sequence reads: CASSASGSGFRTDTQYF. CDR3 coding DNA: TGTGCCAGCAGTGCTAGCGGGAGTGGCTTTCGTACAGATACGCAGTATTTT.

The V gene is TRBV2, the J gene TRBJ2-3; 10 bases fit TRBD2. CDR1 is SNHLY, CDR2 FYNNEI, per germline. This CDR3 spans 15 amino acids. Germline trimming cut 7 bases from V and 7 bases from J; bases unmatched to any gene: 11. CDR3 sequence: CASTPSGRAGNTQYF. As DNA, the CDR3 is TGTGCCAGCACTCCCAGCGGGAGGGCCGGCAATACGCAGTATTTT.

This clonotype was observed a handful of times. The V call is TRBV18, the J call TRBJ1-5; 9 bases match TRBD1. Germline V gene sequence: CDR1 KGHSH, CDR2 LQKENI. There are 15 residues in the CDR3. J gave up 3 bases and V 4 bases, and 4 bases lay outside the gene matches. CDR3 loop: CASSQDRGNNQPQHF. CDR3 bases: TGTGCCAGCTCACAGGACAGGGGAAACAATCAGCCCCAGCATTTT.

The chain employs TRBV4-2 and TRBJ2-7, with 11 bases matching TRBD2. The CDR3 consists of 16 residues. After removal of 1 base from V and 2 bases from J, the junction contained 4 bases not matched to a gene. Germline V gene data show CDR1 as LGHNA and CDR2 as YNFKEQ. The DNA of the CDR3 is TGTGCCAGCAGCCAAGCGGGACTAGCGGCTGCCTACGAGCAGTACTTC. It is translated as CASSQAGLAAAYEQYF.

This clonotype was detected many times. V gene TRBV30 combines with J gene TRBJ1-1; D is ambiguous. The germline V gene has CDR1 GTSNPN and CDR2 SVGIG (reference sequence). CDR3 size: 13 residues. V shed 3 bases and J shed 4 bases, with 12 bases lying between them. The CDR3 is CAWSGGRGTEAFF. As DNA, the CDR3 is TGTGCCTGGAGCGGAGGTCGGGGCACTGAAGCTTTCTTT.

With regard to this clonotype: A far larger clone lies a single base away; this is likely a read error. DNA for the CDR3: TGTGCCAGCAGCTTGGAAGCGGGAGAAGCTACGCAGCATTTT. Encoded protein: CASSLEAGEATQHF. V gene TRBV5-8 combines with J gene TRBJ2-3; no definite D call. The tail of the sequence fits TRBJ1-5 better, so the J call may be wrong. In germline, CDR1 is SGHTS, CDR2 YDEGEE. This CDR3 comprises 14 residues.

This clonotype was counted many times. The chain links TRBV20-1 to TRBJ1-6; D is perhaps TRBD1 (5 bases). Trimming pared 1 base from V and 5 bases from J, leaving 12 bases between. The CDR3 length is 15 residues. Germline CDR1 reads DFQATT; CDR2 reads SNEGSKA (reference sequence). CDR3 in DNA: TGCAGTGCTAGAGCCGCCGGGGGTAATAATTCACCCCTCCACTTT. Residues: CSARAAGGNNSPLHF.

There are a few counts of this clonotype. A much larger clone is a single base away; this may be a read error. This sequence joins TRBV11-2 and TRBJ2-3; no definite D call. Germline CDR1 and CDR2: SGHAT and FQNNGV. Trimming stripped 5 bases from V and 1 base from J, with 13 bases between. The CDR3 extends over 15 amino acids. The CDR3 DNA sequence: TGTGCCAGCAGCCTGGGGTTGTTTGGCACAGATACGCAGTATTTT. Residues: CASSLGLFGTDTQYF.

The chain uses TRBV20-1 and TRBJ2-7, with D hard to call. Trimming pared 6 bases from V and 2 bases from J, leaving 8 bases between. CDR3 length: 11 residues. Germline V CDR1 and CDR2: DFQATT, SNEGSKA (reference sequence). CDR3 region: CSADGAYEQYF. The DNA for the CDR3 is TGCAGTGCAGACGGTGCCTACGAGCAGTACTTC.

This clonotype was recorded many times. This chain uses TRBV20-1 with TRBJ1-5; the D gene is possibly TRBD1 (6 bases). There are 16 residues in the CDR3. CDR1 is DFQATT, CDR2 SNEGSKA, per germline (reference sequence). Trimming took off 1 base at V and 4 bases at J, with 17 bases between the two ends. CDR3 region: CSARGSQGGKNQPQHF. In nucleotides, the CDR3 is TGCAGTGCTAGAGGCTCCCAAGGGGGAAAAAATCAGCCCCAGCATTTT.

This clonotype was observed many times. In DNA, the CDR3 is TGCAGCGTCGGCCCGGGACTAGCGGAGAACACCGGGGAGCTGTTTTTT. Translating it yields CSVGPGLAENTGELFF. This chain uses TRBV29-1 with TRBJ2-2; 11 nucleotides agree with TRBD2. CDR3 length: 16 amino acids. J was trimmed by 1 base and V by 6 bases; bases with no gene match: 7. Germline V lookup: CDR1 SQVTM, CDR2 ANQGSEA.

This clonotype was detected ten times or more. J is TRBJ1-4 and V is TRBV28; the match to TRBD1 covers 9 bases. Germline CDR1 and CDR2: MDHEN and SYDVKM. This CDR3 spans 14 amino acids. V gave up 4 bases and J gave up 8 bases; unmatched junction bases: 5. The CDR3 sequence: CASSSGTGREKLFF. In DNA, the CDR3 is TGTGCCAGCAGTTCCGGGACAGGGAGGGAAAAACTGTTTTTT.

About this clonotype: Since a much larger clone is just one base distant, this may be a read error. For the CDR3, the DNA is TGTGCCTGGAGGACAGGGGGCGCGAGCAATCAGCCCCAGCATTTT. This encodes CAWRTGGASNQPQHF. The V call is TRBV30, the J call TRBJ1-5; 10 nucleotides align to TRBD1. With V trimmed by 3 bases and J by 1 base, 3 bases remained unmatched. CDR3 size: 15 residues. Germline CDR1 GTSNPN, CDR2 SVGIG (reference sequence). The complete variable domain, with remaining parts taken from reference TRBV30 and TRBJ1-5, reads SQTIHQWPATLVQPVGSPLSLECTVEGTSNPNLYWYRQAAGRGLQLLFYSVGIGQISSEVPQNLSASRPQDRQFILSSKKLLLSDSGFYLCAWRTGGASNQPQHFGDGTRLSIL.

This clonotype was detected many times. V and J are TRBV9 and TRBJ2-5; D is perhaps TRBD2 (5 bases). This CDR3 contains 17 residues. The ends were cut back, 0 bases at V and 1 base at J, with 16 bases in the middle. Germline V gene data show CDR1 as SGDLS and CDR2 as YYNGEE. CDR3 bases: TGTGCCAGCAGCGTAGGGATAGGAGCGGCAAGCCAAGAGACCCAGTACTTC. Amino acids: CASSVGIGAASQETQYF.

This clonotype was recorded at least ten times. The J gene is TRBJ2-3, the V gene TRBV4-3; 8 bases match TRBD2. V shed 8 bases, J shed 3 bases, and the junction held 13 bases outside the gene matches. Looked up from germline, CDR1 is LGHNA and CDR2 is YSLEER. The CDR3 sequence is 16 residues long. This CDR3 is CASSSGRSGRTDTQYF. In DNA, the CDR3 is TGCGCCAGCTCTTCGGGCAGGAGCGGGAGAACAGATACGCAGTATTTT.

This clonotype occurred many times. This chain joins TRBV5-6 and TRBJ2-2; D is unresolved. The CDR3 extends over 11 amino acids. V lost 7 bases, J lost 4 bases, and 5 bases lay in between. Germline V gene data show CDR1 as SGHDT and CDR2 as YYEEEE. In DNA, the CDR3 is TGTGCCAGCGCGTCCACCGGGGAGCTGTTTTTT. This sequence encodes CASASTGELFF.